Sequencing of this T cell receptor beta chain was carried out in a study of T cell responses to AZD1222 COVID-19 vaccine (dated by TCRdb to the early 2020s). Background on the whole study: Because spike-specific TCR depth and breadth did not differ between the two schedules, AZD1222 recipients who got a second dose at roughly 4 weeks were pooled with those who got a second dose at roughly 12 weeks. Trial participants were enrolled into age subgroups of 18-55, 56-69 and 70-plus years, which contained about 150, 27 and 61 TCR-sequenced participants, respectively. A total of 233 trial participants underwent TCR sequencing, of whom nearly 210 had received two doses of AZD1222 and 26 had received two doses of the MenACWY control vaccine.

The paper's findings and limits, for the study overall: Reportedly, almost half of the unique spike-specific TCRs recognized epitopes lying outside the regions that are mutated in the B.1.351 and B.1.1.7 variants. Because no day 14 peak-response samples were available, the repertoires could be characterized only after the peak T cell response. The vaccine-associated CD4 TCRs covered the entire spike protein, and the dominant responses fell in regions 160-218 and 743-854. Only five to seven AZD1222 recipients were SARS-CoV-2 seropositive at baseline, limiting conclusions about previously exposed vaccinees. In the small 56-69-year group, the increase in depth fell short of significance, most likely because of low power. Most participants were white British and females outnumbered males, and the authors suggested that clonal diversity may have been underestimated. After two AZD1222 doses, both the breadth and the depth of spike-specific TCRs were significantly higher than at day 0 and than in MenACWY recipients.

Remarks on this clone: No antigen is known for it. Base qualities are not at hand, and no much larger clone is one base apart.

The CDR3 regions of human TCRbeta chains were subjected to immunosequencing. Concerning the study's data processing: Repertoire TCRs were matched against a reference library of SARS-CoV-2-specific TCRs generated with the MIRA antigen-specificity platform. Breadth was defined as the fraction of unique TCRs that were SARS-CoV-2-associated, and depth was defined as the fraction of total T cells that were SARS-CoV-2-associated. Using the MIRA data, each spike-specific TCR was assigned both to the spike region to which the TCR was reactive and to a CD4 or CD8 class. Log10-transformed breadth and depth values were compared by one-way ANOVA with Sidak's multiple comparisons tests. The immuneACCESS repertoire file appears here via TCRdb, limited to in-frame rearrangements. These files lack a portion of the clones; in checked studies, under half of the deficit traces to unresolved V genes, and the cause of the others is not known. Clone size and the V and J calls come from that table; the DNA yielded D and trimming. Present in this sample are more than 100,000 clones, 85% to 90% of which were seen just once. The ten most abundant clones make up more than 6.5% of the sample.

The intended sense of this specimen's time point label: baseline before first vaccination. Vaccinee samples came from UK trials COV001 and COV002, including a single-blind randomized controlled phase 2/3 trial of AZD1222 (ChAdOx1 nCoV-19) in healthy adults. For TCRbeta chain sequencing, PBMC samples were collected from trial participants at day 0 and at day 28 after the second dose. The input for sequencing was peripheral blood, taken on day 0 of AZD1222 vaccination. The TCR was taken from an adult in good health.

CDR3 sequence: CSVEDPGEGTVGNTIYF. At the DNA level, the sequence is TGCAGCGTTGAAGATCCGGGCGAAGGAACAGTCGGAAACACCATATATTTT. The rearrangement combines TRBV29-1 with TRBJ1-3, with the D gene uncertain. The CDR3 runs 17 amino acids, cysteine and phenylalanine included. Just the 51-base CDR3 DNA is kept, in frame starting at base 1. Sequences SQVTM (CDR1) and ANQGSEA (CDR2) are obtained from the germline V gene. The trim is 0 bases for V and 4 bases for J, with a gap of 19 bases between the germline ends.